This TCR beta chain appears in the sequencing data of a study of blood T cell repertoires in COVID-19. Study-level information: The study drew acute and convalescent COVID-19 samples from the United States, Italy and Spain. Sources were T cells, B-cell-depleted T cells, or PBMCs; the material itself was cDNA or gDNA.

Per the authors' pipeline: Amplified reference gene primers provided the basis for estimating nucleated cell counts. Only in-frame clones appear in the TCRdb table, and some are missing; sequencing was by immunoSEQ multiplex PCR. Clonal size and the V and J genes are those of that table, whereas D and trimming came from the DNA. In the table there are roughly 33,000 clones, over 90% of which are singletons. Per germline, CDR1 SGHAT and CDR2 FQNNGV. V dropped 4 bases and J dropped 8; count of bases not matched to a gene: 4. This CDR3 region has 13 residues. This TCR was sampled from a human donor in a cohort sampled during active COVID-19. Sequencing was done on a sample of peripheral blood. The chain has TRBV11-2 and TRBJ1-4; 7 nucleotides line up with TRBD1. CDR3 bases: TGTGCCAGCAGCTCGGACAGGAGGGAAAAACTGTTTTTT. It specifies CASSSDRREKLFF.